The present T cell receptor (beta chain) was sequenced within a study of radiation and T cells in renal cell carcinoma. The germline gives CDR1 GTSNPN, CDR2 SVGIG (reference sequence). Trimming took 5 bases from V and 8 from J, leaving 12 bases between them. The CDR3 is 12 residues long. The time point here: baseline pretreatment blood. Specified treatment: 15 Gy SBRT to primary tumor, nephrectomy 4 weeks later. Blood was sampled at baseline, 2 weeks and 4 weeks after SBRT. The tumor was a clear cell renal cell carcinoma. Study-wide points: No pretreatment tumor biopsies were available for baseline clonotypes. Top tumor clonotypes rose in blood 2 weeks post-radiation, then contracted.

Details on this clone: Its target is not known. This CDR3 is also generated by other DNA sequences in the sample.

Sequencing was performed with immunoSEQ multiplex PCR; in TCRdb, only in-frame clones are kept and a portion is missing. The data contain 100,000 to 150,000 clones, roughly 80% of them seen just once; the ten biggest clones take up 3%. This clonotype was sampled from a woman aged 55-69 years with renal cell carcinoma. This specimen was blood, taken from a patient whose treatment included radiotherapy and nephrectomy. V and J are TRBV30 and TRBJ2-2, with D perhaps TRBD1 or TRBD2 (5 bases each). The CDR3 spells CAWGRGAGELFF. The CDR3 DNA sequence: TGTGCCTGGGGTCGGGGCGCTGGGGAGCTGTTTTTT. The whole variable domain, filled in from reference TRBV30 and TRBJ2-2, reads SQTIHQWPATLVQPVGSPLSLECTVEGTSNPNLYWYRQAAGRGLQLLFYSVGIGQISSEVPQNLSASRPQDRQFILSSKKLLLSDSGFYLCAWGRGAGELFFGEGSRLTVL.